The 24 T cell receptor beta chains presented below share a single source sample, sequenced in a study of cytomegalovirus exposure and HLA in healthy donors. PCR involved 60 Vbeta and 13 Jbeta primers. Some clones are missing from TCRdb's copy, which holds only in-frame ones; the method was immunoSEQ multiplex PCR. In the table there are some 110,000 clones, about 79% of which are singletons. Sequencing was carried out using PBMCs. The receptors derive from a man in his sixties in good health and CMV-seropositive.

About this clone: In the same sample, other DNA sequences code for this CDR3. The chain joins TRBV5-4 to TRBJ2-3; 12 positions agree with TRBD2. The CDR3 spans 15 residues. After removal of 5 bases from V and 3 bases from J, the junction contained 4 bases not matched to a gene. Germline lookup yields CDR1 SGHNT and CDR2 YYREEE (reference sequence). The DNA of the CDR3 is TGTGCCAGCAGTTTTGGACTAGCGGGAACAGATACGCAGTATTTT. Translated: CASSFGLAGTDTQYF.

This chain connects TRBV5-1 to TRBJ2-7, with 7 bases lining up with TRBD1. The CDR3 spans 14 residues. The germline CDR1 and CDR2 sequences are SGHRS and YFSETQ. Trimming took 5 bases from V and 0 from J; bases not matched to a gene: 5. DNA of the CDR3: TGCGCCAGCAGGGGGGACAGCTCCTCCTACGAGCAGTACTTC. Its protein product is CASRGDSSSYEQYF.

The chain has TRBV6-1 and TRBJ2-3; 7 nucleotides agree with TRBD2. The CDR3 totals 15 residues. Germline V CDR1 and CDR2: MNHNS, SASEGT. J was trimmed by 1 base and V by 6 bases; bases with no gene match: 7. The CDR3 DNA follows: TGTGCCAGCAGGGTCTCCGCGGGGGGCACAGATACGCAGTATTTT. Amino acids: CASRVSAGGTDTQYF.

This clone has more than one count but fewer than ten. The genes are TRBV4-3 and TRBJ1-5; 10 bases fit TRBD1. Germline trimming cut 4 bases from V and 7 bases from J; bases unmatched to any gene: 4. The CDR3 runs to 14 residues. Germline V CDR1 and CDR2: LGHNA, YSLEER. As DNA, the CDR3 is TGCGCCAGCAGCCGGAGACAGGGGGCCCAGCCCCAGCATTTT. Translation: CASSRRQGAQPQHF.

The J gene is TRBJ2-5, the V gene TRBV5-1; TRBD2 matches at 8 bases. The germline gives CDR1 SGHRS, CDR2 YFSETQ. With V trimmed by 3 bases and J by 2 bases, 6 bases remained unmatched. The CDR3 contains 15 residues. The CDR3 is CASSSRSSGQETQYF. The CDR3, as DNA: TGCGCCAGCAGCTCTCGATCTAGCGGGCAAGAGACCCAGTACTTC.

This chain uses TRBV7-2 with TRBJ2-5; 8 bases align to TRBD2. The CDR3 extends over 15 amino acids. V was pared by 5 bases and J by 5 bases, with 10 bases of the junction left unmatched. Germline CDR1 reads SGHTA; CDR2 reads FQGNSA. The CDR3 sequence: CASSAVAGIGETQYF. Here the CDR3 DNA reads TGTGCCAGCAGCGCTGTAGCGGGGATAGGGGAGACCCAGTACTTC.

The V and J genes are TRBV14 and TRBJ2-5; D is possibly TRBD2 (6 bases). In germline, CDR1 is SGHDN, CDR2 FVKESK. The CDR3 is made up of 16 amino acids. V gave up 5 bases and J gave up 2 bases, with 18 bases separating them. CDR3 coding DNA: TGTGCCAGCAGCAAGAGGCGCCCAAGCGGGCAAGAGACCCAGTACTTC. Protein sequence: CASSKRRPSGQETQYF.

This clone was detected many times. The chain couples TRBV7-9 to TRBJ1-1; 9 bases match TRBD1. Germline V gives CDR1 SEHNR, CDR2 FQNEAQ (reference sequence). There are 16 residues in the CDR3. The trim removed 3 bases at V and 2 bases at J, leaving 7 bases unmatched. CDR3 in DNA: TGTGCCAGCAGCTTGGGACAGGGCTGGGGAAACACTGAAGCTTTCTTT. The encoded protein is CASSLGQGWGNTEAFF.

The V and J genes are TRBV28 and TRBJ1-5; TRBD1 matches at 7 bases. Losses at the gene ends were 6 bases for V and 0 bases for J; bases not matched to a gene: 5. Germline values: CDR1 MDHEN, CDR2 SYDVKM. The CDR3 consists of 15 residues. This chain's CDR3 is CASSRDSHSNQPQHF. DNA for the CDR3: TGTGCCAGCAGCCGGGACAGCCATAGCAATCAGCCCCAGCATTTT.

The chain employs TRBV7-2 and TRBJ1-2; the match to TRBD1 covers 8 bases. J gave up 4 bases and V 4 bases, and 8 bases lay outside the gene matches. This CDR3 contains 15 residues. Looked up from germline, CDR1 is SGHTA and CDR2 is FQGNSA. CDR3 coding DNA: TGTGCCAGCAGCTCACCCGACAGGGGATTCTATGGCTACACCTTC. It codes for CASSSPDRGFYGYTF.

The chain is built from TRBV11-1 and TRBJ1-1, with D possibly matching TRBD1 (6 bases). The ends were cut back, 0 bases at V and 8 bases at J, with 10 bases in the middle. Germline V gene data show CDR1 as SGHAT and CDR2 as FQDESV (reference sequence). The CDR3 has 13 amino acids. CDR3 sequence: CASSLAFTGEAFF. In DNA, the CDR3 is TGTGCCAGCAGCTTAGCCTTTACAGGGGAAGCTTTCTTT. Looking up the rest from reference TRBV11-1 and TRBJ1-1 gives the full variable domain: EAEVAQSPRYKITEKSQAVAFWCDPISGHATLYWYRQILGQGPELLVQFQDESVVDDSQLPKDRFSAERLKGVDSTLKIQPAELGDSAMYLCASSLAFTGEAFFGQGTRLTVV.

The chain has TRBV5-6 and TRBJ1-2; tentative D call: TRBD1 (6 bases). CDR1 and CDR2 from the germline V gene are SGHDT and YYEEEE. CDR3 length equals 16 residues. Trimming removed 4 bases at V and 3 bases at J, with 19 bases between. The CDR3, as DNA: TGTGCCAGCAGCCCCGTCGGGGGGGGCGGGGACTATGGCTACACCTTC. It translates to CASSPVGGGGDYGYTF.

This chain links TRBV9 with TRBJ2-3; TRBD2 matches 14 bases. V shed 4 bases, J shed 5 bases, and the junction held 6 bases outside the gene matches. Germline V lookup: CDR1 SGDLS, CDR2 YYNGEE. The CDR3 sequence is 16 residues long. The CDR3 is CASSPRLAGGQDTQYF. In DNA form, the CDR3 reads TGTGCCAGCAGCCCGAGACTAGCGGGGGGGCAAGATACGCAGTATTTT.

The chain recombines TRBV12-5 with TRBJ2-3; a possible D gene is TRBD2 (6 bases). There are 15 residues in the CDR3. Germline values: CDR1 LGHNT, CDR2 FRNRAP. V lost 4 bases and J 6 bases, leaving 17 bases between the germline ends. The CDR3 region is CASGSRTGVWDTQYF. The CDR3 DNA reads as TGTGCTAGTGGTTCACGGACGGGGGTTTGGGATACGCAGTATTTT. Full variable domain (remainder filled in from reference TRBV12-5 and TRBJ2-3): DARVTQTPRHKVTEMGQEVTMRCQPILGHNTVFWYRQTMMQGLELLAYFRNRAPLDDSGMPKDRFSAEMPDATLATLKIQPSEPRDSAVYFCASGSRTGVWDTQYFGPGTRLTVL.

The chain links TRBV5-1 to TRBJ2-5, with D perhaps TRBD1 (6 bases). Germline V gives CDR1 SGHRS, CDR2 YFSETQ. Deletions cut 1 base from V and 2 bases from J, with 12 bases between. The CDR3 contains 15 residues. The CDR3 region is CASSLSLTGQETQYF. The DNA of the CDR3 is TGCGCCAGCAGCTTGTCCCTGACAGGACAAGAGACCCAGTACTTC. The complete variable domain, with remaining parts taken from reference TRBV5-1 and TRBJ2-5, reads KAGVTQTPRYLIKTRGQQVTLSCSPISGHRSVSWYQQTPGQGLQFLFEYFSETQRNKGNFPGRFSGRQFSNSRSEMNVSTLELGDSALYLCASSLSLTGQETQYFGPGTRLLVL.

The gene calls are TRBV19 and TRBJ1-3; the D gene is possibly TRBD1 (5 bases). V was clipped by 9 bases and J by 0 bases, with 12 bases between them. Germline CDR1 LNHDA, CDR2 SQIVND (reference sequence). The CDR3 sequence is 14 residues long. CDR3 sequence (DNA): TGTGCCAGCTGGGACTCGAGCTCTGGAAACACCATATATTTT. Protein sequence: CASWDSSSGNTIYF. Complete variable domain (other parts from reference TRBV19 and TRBJ1-3): DGGITQSPKYLFRKEGQNVTLSCEQNLNHDAMYWYRQDPGQGLRLIYYSQIVNDFQKGDIAEGYSVSREKKESFPLTVTSAQKNPTAFYLCASWDSSSGNTIYFGEGSWLTVV.

The chain is built from TRBV2 and TRBJ1-1; TRBD1 matches at 7 bases. This CDR3 contains 14 residues. CDR1 SNHLY and CDR2 FYNNEI come from the germline V gene. The V and J ends lost 6 bases and 7 bases, in that order; junction bases with no gene match: 11. The CDR3 nucleotides are TGTGCCAGCAGCTCCCTCGGGACAGCGCATGAAGCTTTCTTT. Translating gives CASSSLGTAHEAFF.

The chain is built from TRBV7-9 and TRBJ1-2; D possibly corresponds to TRBD1 (6 bases). The CDR3 runs 13 residues. Germline V gene sequence: CDR1 SEHNR, CDR2 FQNEAQ (reference sequence). Trimming left V 5 bases short and J 7 bases short, with 14 bases between. Written as DNA, the CDR3 is TGTGCCAGCAGCGACTTGGGGGCTGGTGGCTACACCTTC. Its translation is CASSDLGAGGYTF.

J is TRBJ2-3 and V is TRBV5-1; D may be TRBD2 (6 bases). V lost 0 bases, J lost 5 bases, and 10 bases lay in between. Germline loops: CDR1 SGHRS, CDR2 YFSETQ. CDR3 length equals 14 residues. Written as DNA, the CDR3 is TGCGCCAGCAGCTTGGCCGTGGGGGGAGATACGCAGTATTTT. This translates into CASSLAVGGDTQYF.

The rearrangement uses TRBV11-2 and TRBJ1-5; tentatively, D is TRBD1 (5 bases). Germline-derived CDR1 and CDR2 are SGHAT and FQNNGV. Deletions cut 5 bases from V and 2 bases from J, with 13 bases between. The CDR3 extends over 15 amino acids. The DNA of the CDR3 is TGTGCCAGCAGCAGAGGCAGGGCTGGCAATCAGCCCCAGCATTTT. Translation gives CASSRGRAGNQPQHF.

The chain combines TRBV5-1 with TRBJ2-2; 12 nucleotides align to TRBD1. From germline, CDR1 is SGHRS and CDR2 YFSETQ. J lost 5 bases, V lost 4 bases, and 12 bases had no gene match. The CDR3 has 18 amino acids. For the CDR3, the DNA is TGCGCCAGCAGCCAAAGGGGGACAGGGGGCGCTCGGACCGGGGAGCTGTTTTTT. Protein product: CASSQRGTGGARTGELFF.

The J gene is TRBJ2-5, the V gene TRBV7-9, with D unresolved. CDR3 length equals 13 residues. Trimming took 5 bases from V and 4 from J, leaving 11 bases between them. Germline CDR1 SEHNR, CDR2 FQNEAQ (reference sequence). CDR3 in DNA: TGTGCCAGCAGCGGGCAGGTACGAGAGACCCAGTACTTC. Protein: CASSGQVRETQYF.

This chain uses TRBV9 with TRBJ2-7; 10 nucleotides align to TRBD2. CDR3 length: 15 residues. Germline CDR1 reads SGDLS; CDR2 reads YYNGEE. V lost 0 bases to trimming and J lost 2 bases; unmatched junction nucleotides: 2. The CDR3 sequence is CASSVESGGAYEQYF. The CDR3 nucleotides are TGTGCCAGCAGCGTAGAAAGCGGGGGGGCCTACGAGCAGTACTTC.

The rearrangement joins TRBV5-1 to TRBJ1-1, with a possible D match to TRBD1 (5 bases). V lost 0 bases and J lost 4, with 13 bases in between. Looked up from germline, CDR1 is SGHRS and CDR2 is YFSETQ. The CDR3 has 15 residues. DNA of the CDR3: TGCGCCAGCAGCTTGGAGGCGGGACGGATCACTGAAGCTTTCTTT. Its translation is CASSLEAGRITEAFF.